This T cell receptor beta chain was recorded in a study of blood T cell repertoires in COVID-19. At the level of the study: COVID-19 samples, acute and convalescent, were from the United States, Italy and Spain.

Recruits, aged roughly 18 to 95 years, lived in 20 to 30 US areas. Symptom resolution, clearance, or two negative PCRs marked the recovered donors of Cohort 3. The repertoire was sequenced with immunoSEQ multiplex PCR; TCRdb's copy has only in-frame clones and lacks some. The data contain about 290,000 clones, roughly nine tenths of them singletons. Germline V lookup: CDR1 MNHEY, CDR2 SMNVEV (reference sequence). The CDR3 spans 13 residues. V was trimmed by 9 bases and J by 2 bases, leaving 10 bases between them. This clonotype originated in a woman between 40 and 50 years old who had recovered from COVID-19. The sample consisted of PBMCs or T cells enriched from blood (not recorded which). The chain uses TRBV27 and TRBJ2-2, with D unresolved. The CDR3 DNA follows: TGTGCCAGTCTCCCAGGTAACACCGGGGAGCTGTTTTTT. This codes for CASLPGNTGELFF.